This TCR beta chain was profiled in a study of Graves' ophthalmopathy and Graves' hyperthyroidism. What supplied the PBMCs was about 9.8 ml of fresh peripheral blood. This clonotype was picked up a small number of times. Its target is unknown. Overall study findings and caveats: Most thyroid clonotypes with frequency above 0.001 were detected in blood too.

RNA transcripts yielded amplified TCR beta CDR3 regions. Following a first-round RT-PCR that used HTBI primers, a second-round multiplex PCR was carried out. MiXCR, applied by TCRdb to the multiplex PCR reads, yields one record per CDR3 protein. The data hold 200,000 to 250,000 distinct CDR3 sequences, with about a fifth observed a single time. Germline V gene sequence: CDR1 MNHNS, CDR2 SASEGT. The CDR3 extends over 15 amino acids. V shed 4 bases, J shed 7 bases, and the junction held 4 bases outside the gene matches. The sequencing sample was made of peripheral blood. V and J are TRBV6-1 and TRBJ2-2; 12 bases line up with TRBD1. The source is a woman aged 50 to 60 with Graves' ophthalmopathy. The CDR3 coding sequence is TGTGCCAGCAGTGCCGGGACAGGGGGCTTCGGGGAGCTGTTTTTT. It specifies CASSAGTGGFGELFF.